Shown below are 29 T cell receptor beta chains from a single sample sequenced in a study of cytomegalovirus exposure and HLA in healthy donors. Researchers ran the PCR with 60 Vbeta and 13 Jbeta primers. Only in-frame clones appear in the TCRdb table, and some are missing; sequencing was by immunoSEQ multiplex PCR. The data hold approximately 130,000 clones, with more than 80% observed a single time. Material for sequencing was PBMCs. The receptors were sampled from a man aged 35 to 55 in good health and CMV-seronegative.

This clone has just a few counts. The chain links TRBV9 to TRBJ2-7, with TRBD2 identical over 9 bases. CDR1 is SGDLS, CDR2 YYNGEE, per germline. V lost 0 bases, J lost 9 bases, and 10 bases stayed unmatched. This CDR3 region has 15 residues. Here the CDR3 reads CASSVGLAGESGQYF. CDR3 nucleotides: TGTGCCAGCAGCGTAGGTTTAGCGGGAGAATCCGGGCAGTACTTC.

The rearrangement links TRBV28 to TRBJ1-2; TRBD1 matches at 7 bases. The CDR3 runs 13 residues. The J segment lost 4 bases and the V segment lost 6 bases, leaving 5 bases of the junction unmatched. CDR1 is MDHEN and CDR2 is SYDVKM in the germline V gene. The CDR3 protein is CASSPGQTYGYTF. The CDR3 DNA follows: TGTGCCAGCAGCCCGGGACAGACCTATGGCTACACCTTC.

The rearrangement uses TRBV28 and TRBJ1-5, with D tentatively TRBD1 (6 bases). Per germline, CDR1 MDHEN and CDR2 SYDVKM. This CDR3 has 14 amino acids. V was cut by 3 bases and J by 1 base, with 7 bases left in between. The CDR3: CASSLGHSNQPQHF. The CDR3, as DNA: TGTGCCAGCAGTTTGGGACACAGCAATCAGCCCCAGCATTTT.

The CDR3 loop reads CASSSSGRAYNEQFF. The DNA of the CDR3 is TGTGCCAGCAGTTCGAGCGGGAGGGCCTACAATGAGCAGTTCTTC. The V gene is TRBV5-4, the J gene TRBJ2-1, with 10 positions matching TRBD2. The trim removed 5 bases at V and 2 bases at J, leaving 4 bases unmatched. The germline gives CDR1 SGHNT, CDR2 YYREEE (reference sequence). The CDR3 totals 15 residues.

The CDR3 reads CASSEQRDRGSTDTQYF. CDR3 DNA: TGTGCCAGCAGTGAACAACGCGACAGGGGGAGCACAGATACGCAGTATTTT. V and J are TRBV25-1 and TRBJ2-3; 9 positions agree with TRBD1. CDR1 and CDR2 (germline): MGHDK, SYGVNS. CDR3 length: 17 amino acids. The ends lost 2 bases at V and 0 bases at J; junction bases unmatched: 6.

The CDR3 nucleotides are TGTGCCAGCAATTCGGACAACTCTAATGAAAAACTGTTTTTT. This gives the protein CASNSDNSNEKLFF. V is TRBV6-1 and J is TRBJ1-4, with a weak D call TRBD1 (5 bases). This CDR3 is built from 14 residues. V lost 7 bases and J lost 3, with 12 bases in between. CDR1 MNHNS and CDR2 SASEGT come from the germline V gene.

This sequence joins TRBV19 and TRBJ1-2, with TRBD1 as a possible D gene (6 bases). CDR3 length equals 14 residues. Per germline, CDR1 LNHDA and CDR2 SQIVND (reference sequence). The ends were cut back, 4 bases at V and 2 bases at J, with 11 bases in the middle. The DNA of the CDR3 is TGTGCCAGTAGTACCAGGGGTGGAAACTATGGCTACACCTTC. The encoded protein is CASSTRGGNYGYTF.

This clone has a single count. The chain recombines TRBV9 with TRBJ1-2; no definite D call. Between the trimmed V and J ends, which lost 0 bases and 8 bases, there was a span of 23 bases. This CDR3 comprises 17 residues. In germline, CDR1 is SGDLS, CDR2 YYNGEE. This CDR3 reads CASSVVLGRRVQRGYTF. CDR3 nucleotide sequence: TGTGCCAGCAGCGTAGTTTTGGGGAGGAGGGTTCAGAGGGGCTACACCTTC.

In nucleotides, the CDR3 is TGTGCCAGCAGCTCGGGAGTCCCTCTTAGCACAGATACGCAGTATTTT. Its translation is CASSSGVPLSTDTQYF. The rearrangement joins TRBV7-9 to TRBJ2-3; TRBD2 is a possible D gene (6 bases). Per the germline V gene, CDR1 is SEHNR and CDR2 is FQNEAQ (reference sequence). The V and J ends lost 4 bases and 0 bases respectively, with 14 bases between them. The CDR3 runs to 16 residues.

The V call is TRBV7-9, the J call TRBJ1-2; D gene ambiguous. CDR1 and CDR2 from the germline V gene are SEHNR and FQNEAQ (reference sequence). V was cut by 2 bases and J by 6 bases, with 19 bases left in between. The CDR3 consists of 16 residues. CDR3 DNA sequence: TGTGCCAGCAGCTTAATCACCTCAACTGCTGATGATGGCTACACCTTC. It specifies CASSLITSTADDGYTF.

This clone was found once. The chain recombines TRBV6-6 with TRBJ2-7; no clear D. The V gene lost 6 bases and the J gene lost 7 bases, with 10 bases spanning the gap. Germline V lookup: CDR1 MNHNY, CDR2 SVGAGI (reference sequence). This CDR3 has 11 amino acids. The chain's CDR3 is CASSPLEEQYF. The CDR3 DNA reads TGTGCCAGCAGCCCCTTGGAGGAGCAGTACTTC.

This clone has more than one count but fewer than ten. This chain joins TRBV11-2 and TRBJ2-7, with unresolved D. The CDR3 is 12 residues long. Germline values: CDR1 SGHAT, CDR2 FQNNGV. The V end was cut by 0 bases, the J end by 4 bases, with 4 bases between. The CDR3 loop reads CASSLDRYEQYF. In DNA, the CDR3 is TGTGCCAGCAGCTTAGATCGTTACGAGCAGTACTTC.

This clone appeared once. The chain joins TRBV6-6 to TRBJ2-6; 7 bases fit TRBD2. The CDR3 spans 14 residues. Losses at the gene ends were 5 bases for V and 3 bases for J; bases not matched to a gene: 1. The germline V gene has CDR1 MNHNY and CDR2 SVGAGI (reference sequence). The CDR3 protein is CASSVAGGANVLTF. CDR3 in DNA: TGTGCCAGCAGTGTAGCGGGTGGGGCCAACGTCCTGACTTTC.

The chain combines TRBV9 with TRBJ2-1; maybe TRBD2 (5 bases). There are 20 residues in the CDR3. V lost 0 bases, J lost 1 base, and 23 bases lay in between. Germline assignment: CDR1 SGDLS and CDR2 YYNGEE. As DNA, the CDR3 is TGTGCCAGCAGCGTAGCCCCCCCTAGGCCGGGAAAAAGGTCCTACAATGAGCAGTTCTTC. Its translation is CASSVAPPRPGKRSYNEQFF.

The chain recombines TRBV11-2 with TRBJ1-1; 8 bases align to TRBD1. Germline trimming cut 5 bases from V and 2 bases from J; bases unmatched to any gene: 7. The CDR3 has 15 amino acids. Germline assignment: CDR1 SGHAT and CDR2 FQNNGV. CDR3 protein: CASSPGDRLNTEAFF. Written as DNA, the CDR3 is TGTGCCAGCAGCCCCGGGGACAGGTTAAACACTGAAGCTTTCTTT.

Turning to this clone: Its ends do not fully match the called genes, so a read error is possible. The rearrangement links TRBV7-7 to TRBJ2-2; D possibly corresponds to TRBD2 (5 bases). CDR3 length equals 16 residues. Germline V gene data show CDR1 as SSHAT and CDR2 as FNYEAQ (reference sequence). DNA for the CDR3: TGTGCTAGCAGCCCCACGGCGGGTACGAACACCGGGGAGCTGTTTTTT. Protein: CASSPTAGTNTGELFF.

In the case of this clone: One end of the junction varies from germline; a read error may be responsible. This sequence joins TRBV19 and TRBJ2-5, with 8 nucleotides matching TRBD1. The CDR3 consists of 13 residues. Germline CDR1 LNHDA, CDR2 SQIVND (reference sequence). CDR3 in DNA: TGTGCCAGTAGTACCACGAACAGGGGGAACCCCAACTTC. This translates into CASSTTNRGNPNF.

This chain uses TRBV6-1 with TRBJ2-3; D perhaps matches TRBD1 (5 bases). Between the trimmed V and J ends, which lost 6 bases and 1 base, there was a span of 11 bases. The CDR3 consists of 14 residues. Germline assignment: CDR1 MNHNS and CDR2 SASEGT. The CDR3 protein is CASSTGSRTDTQYF. CDR3 DNA sequence: TGTGCCAGCAGCACAGGTTCACGCACAGATACGCAGTATTTT.

The rearrangement joins TRBV6-5 to TRBJ2-3; 9 bases match TRBD2. The CDR3 has 15 amino acids. J was trimmed by 5 bases and V by 2 bases; bases with no gene match: 5. From germline, CDR1 is MNHEY and CDR2 SVGAGI. CDR3 sequence reads: CASSYGRGGRDTQYF. The CDR3 bases are TGTGCCAGCAGTTACGGGCGGGGGGGGAGAGATACGCAGTATTTT.

Note on this clone: This CDR3 is also generated by other DNA sequences in the sample. The chain joins TRBV29-1 to TRBJ1-4; 8 bases agree with TRBD1. The J segment lost 7 bases and the V segment lost 7 bases, leaving 8 bases of the junction unmatched. The CDR3 has 13 amino acids. The germline V gene has CDR1 SQVTM and CDR2 ANQGSEA. CDR3 sequence (DNA): TGCAGCGGAGGGACAGGAGGGGGTGAAAAACTGTTTTTT. This encodes CSGGTGGGEKLFF.

V is TRBV15 and J is TRBJ2-3, with 9 bases fitting TRBD2. CDR1 LNHNV and CDR2 YYDKDF come from the germline V gene (reference sequence). This CDR3 spans 16 amino acids. The V segment lost 1 base and the J segment 1 base; nucleotides outside the gene matches: 3. CDR3 loop: CATSRGAGGRTDTQYF. CDR3 DNA sequence: TGTGCCACCAGCAGAGGAGCGGGGGGACGCACAGATACGCAGTATTTT.

This rearrangement joins TRBV7-2 to TRBJ2-7; TRBD1 matches at 12 bases. CDR1 is SGHTA, CDR2 FQGNSA, per germline. The V and J ends lost 1 base and 5 bases, in that order; junction bases with no gene match: 3. The CDR3 spans 15 residues. As DNA, the CDR3 is TGTGCCAGCAGCTTAGTCGGGACAGGGGGCAACGAGCAGTACTTC. Translation gives CASSLVGTGGNEQYF. Full variable domain (missing parts from reference TRBV7-2 and TRBJ2-7): GAGVSQSPSNKVTEKGKDVELRCDPISGHTALYWYRQSLGQGLEFLIYFQGNSAPDKSGLPSDRFSAERTGGSVSTLTIQRTQQEDSAVYLCASSLVGTGGNEQYFGPGTRLTVT.

Judged by abundance, this clone is medium-sized. V and J are TRBV6-5 and TRBJ2-7; 7 nucleotides match TRBD2. The CDR3 totals 15 residues. Germline V lookup: CDR1 MNHEY, CDR2 SVGAGI. Trimming cost V 4 bases and J 0 bases; bases outside gene matches: 6. The CDR3 nucleotides read TGTGCCAGCAGTTTGAGAGGCGGGAGCTCCTACGAGCAGTACTTC. Amino acids: CASSLRGGSSYEQYF.

The gene calls are TRBV15 and TRBJ2-3, with TRBD2 as a possible D gene (5 bases). V lost 0 bases and J 4 bases, leaving 8 bases between the germline ends. The germline CDR1 and CDR2 sequences are LNHNV and YYDKDF (reference sequence). CDR3 length equals 14 residues. CDR3 bases: TGTGCCACCAGCAGAGATATCGGGGCAGATACGCAGTATTTT. Its protein is CATSRDIGADTQYF.

This clone was seen a handful of times. The V gene is TRBV9, the J gene TRBJ2-3; 8 bases match TRBD2. V dropped 7 bases and J dropped 4; count of bases not matched to a gene: 14. The CDR3 runs 16 residues. Germline assignment: CDR1 SGDLS and CDR2 YYNGEE. CDR3 in DNA: TGTGCCAGCCGACCACTAGAAAGCGGGAGTGCAGATACGCAGTATTTT. Translation: CASRPLESGSADTQYF.

The genes are TRBV11-1 and TRBJ1-1; 8 bases align to TRBD1. The trim removed 4 bases at V and 3 bases at J, leaving 10 bases unmatched. The germline gives CDR1 SGHAT, CDR2 FQDESV (reference sequence). The CDR3 consists of 16 residues. For the CDR3, the DNA is TGTGCCAGCAGCTCGCAGGGGGCGCGCTTGGACACTGAAGCTTTCTTT. Translating it yields CASSSQGARLDTEAFF.

This chain uses TRBV9 with TRBJ2-5, with 9 bases lining up with TRBD2. TRBJ2-7 explains the end of the DNA better; the J call may be wrong. CDR1 is SGDLS and CDR2 is YYNGEE in the germline V gene. This CDR3 is built from 14 residues. The chain's CDR3 is CASSVGGRAYEQYF. The CDR3 DNA reads TGTGCCAGCAGCGTAGGCGGGAGGGCCTACGAGCAGTACTTC.

The rearrangement uses TRBV6-6 and TRBJ2-1; 8 positions match TRBD1. CDR1 and CDR2 (germline): MNHNY, SVGAGI (reference sequence). The CDR3 loop spans 16 amino acids. Germline trimming cut 0 bases from V and 8 bases from J; bases unmatched to any gene: 9. The CDR3 region has the DNA TGTGCCAGCAGTTACTCGGGGCAGGGGGCCGACTATGAGCAGTTCTTC. Translated: CASSYSGQGADYEQFF.

J is TRBJ2-2 and V is TRBV7-2, with 10 bases matching TRBD2. The CDR3 is 15 amino acids. After removal of 5 bases from V and 5 bases from J, the junction contained 5 bases not matched to a gene. The germline gives CDR1 SGHTA, CDR2 FQGNSA. CDR3 loop: CASSPGLAVTGELFF. CDR3 nucleotide sequence: TGTGCCAGCAGCCCAGGACTAGCGGTTACCGGGGAGCTGTTTTTT.